This T cell receptor beta chain stems from a study of cytomegalovirus exposure and HLA in healthy donors (dated by TCRdb to about 2017). For the wider study: An earlier analysis of several hundred of the donors reported approximately 290 Gb of sequence data and some 120 million unique TCR beta sequences from some 180 million T cells. Among some 400 genotyped donors of the cohort, an average of around 250,000 unique TCR beta nucleotide sequences was sequenced per donor, of which 15% to 20% were non-productive. A later genetic analysis used genome-wide SNP genotypes for about 65% of the 666 donors, treating that subset as a discovery cohort. High-throughput TCR immunosequencing, statistical association of individual TCRs with disease status, and machine learning were combined to predict cytomegalovirus infection status. An earlier analysis of around 540 of the donors applied high-throughput TCR beta sequencing to assess whether each TCR beta V gene segment acted as functional or pseudogenic. In addition to the first cohort of about 650 subjects, a separate validation cohort of 120 different subjects was used. The number of donors typed differed by locus, with about 620-630 for A, B, C, DRB1 and DQB1, over 500 for DQA1, 600 to 610 for DPA1, and approximately 470 for DPB1. Roughly 300 gigabases of sequencing data and around 85 million unique TCR sequences made up an early release that covered several hundred HLA-typed donors. A handful of DR-DQ haplotypes were handled as single units for association and clustering because linkage in the cohort was strong. The study aimed to test whether cataloging public T cell receptors could reveal signatures of past pathogen exposure. The study profiled the T cell repertoires of under 700 subjects by immunosequencing and related them to cytomegalovirus serostatus. The genetic ancestry cluster associated with self-reported Caucasian donors included about four fifths of the 398 genotyped donors. Donor age, sex, ethnicity and CMV serostatus were compiled alongside the repertoire data. Rather than using new phenotypic data, the later analysis identified candidate immune exposures from TCR beta sequences and from how often those sequences occurred across donors. A later analysis re-examined previously published TCR beta repertoires from roughly 650 donors and added high-resolution HLA genotyping to investigate patterns of TCR occurrence. All discovery cohort repertoires had been generated using a single sequencing platform. HLA typing included class I and class II loci at four-digit resolution. Study-wide conclusions, independent of this receptor: A further reported finding was that TCR beta sequences accurately predicted the HLA-A and HLA-B alleles for most subjects in the first cohort. The sequencing pipeline was judged likely to have produced a cluster of highly shared sequence variants as a technical artifact. In the study, some 160 TCR beta chains were listed as associated with cytomegalovirus. The classifier was reported to diagnose cytomegalovirus status with high specificity and sensitivity in both the original and validation cohorts. In a later analysis, several top co-occurrence clusters were reported to appear linked to parvovirus B19, influenza, CMV and Epstein-Barr virus. An earlier analysis of some 590 of the donors showed that most TCR beta V segments appeared in productive rearrangements either about 87% or about 30% of the time, which broadly matched IMGT annotations. At a false discovery rate of 0.05, a later analysis linked roughly 17,000 TCR beta sequences to specific HLA alleles. When HLA alleles, especially DR and DQ, strongly co-occurred, TCR associations were difficult to assign to individual alleles. In a later analysis, most CMV-associated TCR beta chains were found to appear HLA-restricted, with HLA associations seemingly driven largely by CMV exposure. In this cohort, only TCR beta chains were sequenced, and detectable features were limited by the absence of alpha or paired-chain data. Compared with the approximately 720-donor mean, donors in an Asian-associated ancestry cluster had fewer N-insertions in productive TCRs, according to a later genetic analysis. For the cohort, immune exposure information was limited to CMV serostatus. While some public TCRs were present in many individuals, most TCR sequences turned up only very rarely across donors. V-gene and J-gene trimming of TCR beta chains was associated with a missense DCLRE1C variant in a later genetic analysis, and the association was replicated in an independent cohort. Some IMGT-functional V segments, including TRBV6-2 and TRBV6-3, could not be told apart with the 87-base-pair reads, so those segments were excluded. The authors suggested that the approach could potentially be extended to other disease states and immunological phenotypes. Because HLA typing was missing for some donors at each locus, association tests included only the typed subset. Linkage disequilibrium might explain the correlated functional status among segregating V segments, but an unknown experimental factor could not be excluded. Compared with equally common non-associated chains, HLA-associated TCR beta chains in a later analysis were more clonally expanded and had lower generation probabilities. In a later analysis, TCR association rates were found to vary across HLA loci, with the most associated TCRs seen for DRB1 alleles and the fewest for HLA-C alleles. Because counts were too low, around 18 rarely observed V segments, including chromosome 9 orphons, were left out of the earlier analysis of a few hundred of the donors. Roughly uniform sequencing depth across donors was assumed in presence/absence analyses, although this assumption may not hold. A few of the identified cytomegalovirus-associated TCR beta chains were confirmed in vitro to be specific for cytomegalovirus antigens.

The method behind the library was the immunoSEQ multiplex PCR assay. For the multiplex PCR, a mixture combining 60 forward primers for TCR Vbeta segments and 13 reverse primers for TCR Jbeta segments was used. A multiplex PCR assay on genomic DNA amplified the CDR3 region of rearranged TCR beta genes. On the Illumina HiSeq System, the amplified TCR beta libraries were sequenced as 87-base-pair reads. From the authors' description of their analysis: Across the 500 to 850 repertoires, a later analysis counted 78 million or so unique TCR beta chains, around 10 million of which were shared by at least two donors. A nearest-neighbor algorithm error-corrected the raw reads and collapsed the reads into unique sequences, merging closely related sequences to remove PCR and sequencing errors. V, D and J gene segments were assigned by aligning CDR3 sequences to IMGT reference sequences. For a sequence to be retained, at least a six-nucleotide match to both a V gene segment and a J gene segment was required. Rearrangements were called productive when the CDR3 lacked stop codons and stayed in frame with V and J; all others were non-productive. CDR3 was defined according to IMGT convention as the region running from the second conserved V-encoded cysteine to the conserved J-encoded phenylalanine. Sequences without an unambiguous match to a single V gene segment were excluded from the earlier analysis of several hundred of the donors. In an earlier analysis of roughly 500 of the donors, V segments were called functional above 56.7% productive rearrangements and were called segregating when the between-donor standard deviation exceeded 5%. A statistical classification framework was built to diagnose cytomegalovirus status from the catalog of TCR beta chain sequences. In a later analysis, TCR nucleotide sequences were compared against IMGT/GENE-DB human TR gene sequences so that V and J genes could be assigned. In a later analysis, CDR3 sequences and most-parsimonious VDJ recombination scenarios were assigned using the TCRdist pipeline. In a later analysis, every TCR beta chain was defined by the combination of its CDR3 amino acid sequence and its V-gene family, and reads without a unique V-gene family were dropped. To address suspected cross-contamination and a sequencing artifact, a later analysis removed approximately 590 highly shared, low-generation-probability nucleotide sequences. For each public chain, a later analysis derived a clonal expansion index from normalized ranks of inferred template counts within each repertoire. In a later analysis, generation probabilities were computed using a VDJ recombination model fitted to out-of-frame rearrangements, and the results were checked against IGoR. Hypergeometric tests were used in a later analysis to score TCR-TCR, TCR-HLA and TCR-CMV co-occurrence, with a repertoire-size bias correction applied to the TCR pairs. False discovery rates were estimated in a later analysis by permuting HLA or CMV assignments 20 times. In a later analysis, co-occurring TCRs were grouped using DBSCAN, and TCRdist sequence similarity was added for clustering within HLA-allele-positive subsets. For co-occurrence clustering, repertoires with fewer than 30,000 or more than 120,000 public chains were excluded, along with five or six repertoires with anomalous nucleotide sharing. In its TCRdb copy, this immuneACCESS table keeps in-frame sequences only and misses some clones. Where compared with another copy, unresolved V genes explain less than half of these, and the others have no known cause. V and J calls plus clone size are reproduced from that table; the DNA served to infer D and trimming. The sample data list roughly 120,000 clones, and approximately 80% of these were observed just once. The top ten hold 5% to 5.5% of the sample.

The cohort consisted of 600 to 700 healthy bone marrow donors. Cohort members were all nominally healthy when sampled, although unrecorded immune exposures were likely present. The donor tested CMV seropositive and was one of the 289 seropositive cohort members. A peripheral blood sample was collected from each donor, and TCR beta sequencing was performed on peripheral blood mononuclear cells. Genomic DNA was extracted from the blood cell samples with the Qiagen DNeasy Blood Extraction Kit. Comments on this clone: This clone's antigen is unknown. Qualities for individual bases were not recorded, and no much larger clone is one base off.

CDR1 and CDR2 are drawn from the germline V gene: MNHEY, SVGAGI. Counted from cysteine to phenylalanine, this CDR3 has 14 amino acids. Just the 42-base CDR3 DNA is kept, in frame starting at base 1. The germline V and J ends show losses of 11 bases and 2 bases respectively, and no gene match explains 11 bases of the junction. The sample comprised PBMCs. The clonotype comes from a woman in her thirties in good health and CMV-seropositive. The sequence links TRBV6-5 to TRBJ2-7, and TRBD1 aligns with 8 junction nucleotides. The DNA sequence reads TGTGCCGGGGTAAAGACAGGGGCCCCCTACGAGCAGTACTTC. Its product reads: CAGVKTGAPYEQYF.